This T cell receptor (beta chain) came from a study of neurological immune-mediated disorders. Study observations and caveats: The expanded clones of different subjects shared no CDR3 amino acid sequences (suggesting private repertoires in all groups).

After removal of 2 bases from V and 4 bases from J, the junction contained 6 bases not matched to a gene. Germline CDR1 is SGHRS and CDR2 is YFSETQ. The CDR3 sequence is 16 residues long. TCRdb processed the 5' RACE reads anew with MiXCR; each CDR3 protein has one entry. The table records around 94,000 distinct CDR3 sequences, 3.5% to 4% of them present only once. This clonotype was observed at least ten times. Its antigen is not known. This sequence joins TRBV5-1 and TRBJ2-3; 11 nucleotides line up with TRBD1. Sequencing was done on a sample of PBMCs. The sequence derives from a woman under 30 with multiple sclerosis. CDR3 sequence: CASSFLGQGASDTQYF. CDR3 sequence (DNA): TGCGCCAGCAGCTTCCTCGGACAGGGGGCATCAGATACGCAGTATTTT.